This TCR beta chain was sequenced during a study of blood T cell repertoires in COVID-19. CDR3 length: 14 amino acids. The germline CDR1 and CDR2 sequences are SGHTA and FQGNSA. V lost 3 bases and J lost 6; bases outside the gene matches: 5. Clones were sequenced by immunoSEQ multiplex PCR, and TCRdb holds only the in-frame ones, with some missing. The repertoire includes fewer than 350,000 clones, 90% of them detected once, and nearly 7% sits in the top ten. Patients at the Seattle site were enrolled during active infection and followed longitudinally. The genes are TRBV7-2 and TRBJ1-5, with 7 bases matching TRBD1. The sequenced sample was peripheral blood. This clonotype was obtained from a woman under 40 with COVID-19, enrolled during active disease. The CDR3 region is CASSFGGGGQPQHF. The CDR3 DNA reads TGTGCCAGCAGCTTCGGAGGGGGCGGTCAGCCCCAGCATTTT.